Following are 24 T cell receptor beta chains from one sample sequenced in a study of siplizumab effects on memory and regulatory T cells. TCRdb's copy holds only in-frame clones and misses some; the assay was immunoSEQ multiplex PCR. The table has 100,000 or so clones, roughly 94% seen once; the top ten hold under 0.65%. The source material was Tregs sorted from blood. Receptor source: a human donor in good health.

The chain links TRBV9 to TRBJ2-1, with 8 nucleotides matching TRBD2. This CDR3 is 18 amino acids long. The J segment lost 0 bases and the V segment lost 0 bases, leaving 8 bases of the junction unmatched. Germline lookup yields CDR1 SGDLS and CDR2 YYNGEE. CDR3 nucleotide sequence: TGTGCCAGCAGCGTAGCGGCCTCCGGGACTAGCTCCTACAATGAGCAGTTCTTC. This translates into CASSVAASGTSSYNEQFF.

This sequence joins TRBV28 and TRBJ1-4; D gene uncertain. Trimming cost V 10 bases and J 0 bases, with 18 bases left between them. The germline V gene encodes CDR1 MDHEN and CDR2 SYDVKM. CDR3 length: 16 amino acids. Here the CDR3 reads CATALGLYATNEKLFF. As DNA, the CDR3 is TGTGCCACCGCGCTCGGATTATATGCAACTAATGAAAAACTGTTTTTT.

The gene calls are TRBV10-1 and TRBJ2-1; the match to TRBD2 covers 9 bases. In germline, CDR1 is WNHNN, CDR2 SYGVQD (reference sequence). J lost 9 bases, V lost 3 bases, and 9 bases had no gene match. The CDR3 has 15 amino acids. The CDR3 coding sequence is TGCGCCAGCAGTGAAGAAGCGGGAGGTGTCAGTGAGCAGTTCTTC. Residues: CASSEEAGGVSEQFF.

The chain has TRBV12-5 and TRBJ2-1, with no clear D. Looked up from germline, CDR1 is LGHNT and CDR2 is FRNRAP. This CDR3 has 12 residues. V lost 3 bases to trimming and J lost 3 bases, with 3 bases between them. The CDR3: CASGFSYNEQFF. CDR3 DNA sequence: TGTGCTAGTGGTTTTAGCTACAATGAGCAGTTCTTC.

This clone came up once. The rearrangement links TRBV28 to TRBJ1-1; D remains unclear. The germline gives CDR1 MDHEN, CDR2 SYDVKM. The CDR3 totals 16 residues. Trimming pared 4 bases from V and 1 base from J, leaving 16 bases between. The CDR3, as DNA: TGTGCCAGCAGTTCCCCTCGAGGACGGCGGAACACTGAAGCTTTCTTT. Protein product: CASSSPRGRRNTEAFF. Full variable domain (outside the CDR3, taken from reference TRBV28 and TRBJ1-1): DVKVTQSSRYLVKRTGEKVFLECVQDMDHENMFWYRQDPGLGLRLIYFSYDVKMKEKGDIPEGYSVSREKKERFSLILESASTNQTSMYLCASSSPRGRRNTEAFFGQGTRLTVV.

The rearrangement links TRBV5-4 to TRBJ2-7; 10 nucleotides match TRBD2. V was pared by 5 bases and J by 1 base, with 6 bases of the junction left unmatched. Germline CDR1 SGHNT, CDR2 YYREEE (reference sequence). The CDR3 extends over 15 amino acids. The CDR3, as DNA: TGTGCCAGCAGTCGGGGACTAGCGCTATCCTACGAGCAGTACTTC. It yields the protein CASSRGLALSYEQYF.

The rearrangement joins TRBV5-1 to TRBJ2-1; D perhaps matches TRBD2 (6 bases). The germline V gene encodes CDR1 SGHRS and CDR2 YFSETQ. This CDR3 spans 13 amino acids. Trimming cost V 5 bases and J 4 bases, with 10 bases left between them. The CDR3 spells CASRRDPYNEQFF. In DNA, the CDR3 is TGCGCCAGCAGGCGGGACCCATACAATGAGCAGTTCTTC.

The chain uses TRBV30 and TRBJ2-7; D gene ambiguous. The germline gives CDR1 GTSNPN, CDR2 SVGIG (reference sequence). The CDR3 has 12 amino acids. V lost 7 bases and J lost 5, with 15 bases in between. CDR3 nucleotide sequence: TGTGCCTTACGCTGGTCTACCAACGAGCAGTACTTC. Amino acids: CALRWSTNEQYF.

The gene calls are TRBV28 and TRBJ2-1, with 15 bases fitting TRBD2. The CDR3 totals 14 residues. The trim removed 8 bases at V and 7 bases at J, leaving 3 bases unmatched. Germline CDR1 and CDR2: MDHEN and SYDVKM. The CDR3 DNA reads TGTGCCAGCGATGGACTAGCGGGGGGGAATGAGCAGTTCTTC. Translating it yields CASDGLAGGNEQFF.

The genes are TRBV27 and TRBJ2-7; tentatively, D is TRBD2 (6 bases). There are 13 residues in the CDR3. Trimming stripped 5 bases from V and 4 bases from J, with 12 bases between. The germline V gene has CDR1 MNHEY and CDR2 SMNVEV (reference sequence). The CDR3 region has the DNA TGTGCCAGCAGTCGGGACTTCCCATACGAGCAGTACTTC. It encodes CASSRDFPYEQYF.

This rearrangement joins TRBV14 to TRBJ2-3; TRBD1 is a possible D gene (5 bases). V dropped 1 base and J dropped 1 base, with 12 bases sitting between them. The CDR3 totals 16 residues. Germline V CDR1 and CDR2: SGHDN, FVKESK. The CDR3 is CASSQVPGFRTDTQYF. CDR3 coding DNA: TGTGCCAGCAGCCAAGTTCCAGGGTTTCGCACAGATACGCAGTATTTT.

J is TRBJ2-6 and V is TRBV9; possible D gene TRBD2, 6 bases. Germline CDR1 SGDLS, CDR2 YYNGEE. The CDR3 contains 16 residues. V was cut by 3 bases and J by 1 base, with 11 bases left in between. The CDR3 spells CASSGLGGSGANVLTF. In DNA form, the CDR3 reads TGTGCCAGCAGCGGTCTTGGAGGGTCTGGGGCCAACGTCCTGACTTTC.

This clone has only a few counts. The chain couples TRBV19 to TRBJ2-7, with D tentatively TRBD1 (6 bases). Germline CDR1 LNHDA, CDR2 SQIVND (reference sequence). The V end lost 6 bases, the J end lost 4 bases, and 13 bases lay between the germline ends. The CDR3 contains 13 residues. This CDR3 reads CASSRDNKYEQYF. CDR3 bases: TGTGCCAGTAGCCGGGACAACAAGTACGAGCAGTACTTC.

Of note for this clone: Its ends do not fully match the called genes, so a read error is possible. J is TRBJ2-1 and V is TRBV28; 14 bases are shared with TRBD2. The CDR3 runs to 14 residues. CDR1 is MDHEN and CDR2 is SYDVKM in the germline V gene. DNA for the CDR3: TGTGCCAGCAGTTCGGGACTAGCGGGAGTTCGGTCGCTCTTC. This encodes CASSSGLAGVRSLF. The full variable domain, in which reference TRBV28 and TRBJ2-1 provide the parts outside the CDR3, is DVKVTQSSRYLVKRTGEKVFLECVQDMDHENMFWYRQDPGLGLRLIYFSYDVKMKEKGDIPEGYSVSREKKERFSLILESASTNQTSMYLCASSSGLAGVRSLFGPGTRLTVL.

The V call is TRBV7-3, the J call TRBJ2-7; 10 nucleotides align to TRBD1. V was clipped by 2 bases and J by 2 bases; unmatched bases: 6. CDR3 length: 16 residues. The germline CDR1 and CDR2 sequences are SGHTA and FQGTGA. CDR3 coding DNA: TGTGCCAGCAGCTTAGTTAGTGGGACAGGGGCCTACGAGCAGTACTTC. Translation: CASSLVSGTGAYEQYF.

This chain joins TRBV20-1 and TRBJ1-2; no firm D call. CDR1 DFQATT and CDR2 SNEGSKA come from the germline V gene (reference sequence). This CDR3 has 11 amino acids. Deletions cut 3 bases from V and 2 bases from J, with 4 bases between. CDR3 in DNA: TGCAGTGCTAGTGGGAACTATGGCTACACCTTC. Residues: CSASGNYGYTF.

The chain couples TRBV6-5 to TRBJ2-5; the D gene is possibly TRBD2 (5 bases). The CDR3 length is 11 residues. Trimming took off 7 bases at V and 5 bases at J, with 8 bases between the two ends. In germline, CDR1 is MNHEY, CDR2 SVGAGI. Here the CDR3 reads CASKRGETQYF. In DNA form, the CDR3 reads TGTGCCAGCAAGAGAGGGGAGACCCAGTACTTC.

J is TRBJ2-5 and V is TRBV7-3; 8 bases are shared with TRBD1. The V and J ends lost 4 bases and 4 bases, in that order; junction bases with no gene match: 2. Germline CDR1 SGHTA, CDR2 FQGTGA. The CDR3 is 13 amino acids. The CDR3 region has the DNA TGTGCCAGCAGCTGGACAGGGCGAGAGACCCAGTACTTC. Residues: CASSWTGRETQYF.

DNA for the CDR3: TGCGCCAGCAGCCAAGATTGGGGTAGAGGAGAGACCCAGTACTTC. Translation gives CASSQDWGRGETQYF. The rearrangement uses TRBV4-1 and TRBJ2-5; D is ambiguous. The CDR3 runs to 15 residues. Trimming shortened V by 0 bases and J by 4 bases, and 12 bases separated the two germline ends. Germline loops: CDR1 MGHRA, CDR2 YSYEKL.

This chain connects TRBV7-8 to TRBJ2-7; D remains unclear. CDR3 length: 16 amino acids. Germline V lookup: CDR1 SGHVS, CDR2 FQNEAQ. V was trimmed by 1 base and J by 3 bases, leaving 16 bases between them. The CDR3 DNA follows: TGTGCCAGCAGCTTAGGATCCGGGTTGGAGCTCTACGAGCAGTACTTC. This gives the protein CASSLGSGLELYEQYF.

V is TRBV5-4 and J is TRBJ1-1, with D possibly matching TRBD1 (5 bases). This CDR3 has 17 residues. The germline V gene encodes CDR1 SGHNT and CDR2 YYREEE (reference sequence). The V gene lost 2 bases and the J gene lost 0 bases, with 17 bases spanning the gap. The CDR3 DNA follows: TGTGCCAGCAGCTTTGGGTCGGGACCCCTCATGAACACTGAAGCTTTCTTT. Protein product: CASSFGSGPLMNTEAFF. Full variable domain (rest looked up from reference TRBV5-4 and TRBJ1-1): ETGVTQSPTHLIKTRGQQVTLRCSSQSGHNTVSWYQQALGQGPQFIFQYYREEENGRGNFPPRFSGLQFPNYSSELNVNALELDDSALYLCASSFGSGPLMNTEAFFGQGTRLTVV.

The rearrangement joins TRBV28 to TRBJ2-3; no definite D call. Germline CDR1 is MDHEN and CDR2 is SYDVKM. Trimming cost V 2 bases and J 2 bases, with 17 bases left between them. The CDR3 spans 17 residues. The CDR3 loop reads CASSLRELYGSTDTQYF. DNA for the CDR3: TGTGCCAGCAGTTTACGCGAATTGTATGGATCCACAGATACGCAGTATTTT.

This chain joins TRBV2 and TRBJ2-7; D is uncertain. The CDR3 has 11 residues. V dropped 8 bases and J dropped 2 bases, with 7 bases sitting between them. CDR1 and CDR2 (germline): SNHLY, FYNNEI. The CDR3 sequence: CASRWAYEQYF. The CDR3 DNA sequence: TGTGCCAGCCGCTGGGCCTACGAGCAGTACTTC.

This chain uses TRBV5-1 with TRBJ2-7; 8 bases align to TRBD2. Per germline, CDR1 SGHRS and CDR2 YFSETQ. The CDR3 covers 15 residues. The V and J ends lost 2 bases and 2 bases, in that order; junction bases with no gene match: 6. CDR3 in DNA: TGCGCCAGCAGCTTCCTAGCGGGCTCGGCCTACGAGCAGTACTTC. This codes for CASSFLAGSAYEQYF.